A single sample gave rise to the 29 T cell receptor beta chains below, sequenced in a study of PD-L1 blockade in urothelial cancer. The repertoire was sequenced with immunoSEQ multiplex PCR; TCRdb's copy has only in-frame clones and lacks some. The sample shows tens of thousands of clones, less than 90% of them seen only once. The time point: pretreatment peripheral blood. Source: PBMCs, taken around atezolizumab (anti-PD-L1) treatment. The receptor set was obtained from a man between 60 and 75 years old with urothelial cancer.

The rearrangement links TRBV4-1 to TRBJ2-1; TRBD2 matches at 9 bases. V shed 3 bases, J shed 4 bases, and the junction held 7 bases outside the gene matches. The length of the CDR3 is 16 residues. The germline gives CDR1 MGHRA, CDR2 YSYEKL. CDR3 amino acids: CASSQAALAGYNEQFF. CDR3 bases: TGCGCCAGCAGCCAGGCGGCACTAGCGGGTTACAATGAGCAGTTCTTC.

The chain joins TRBV28 to TRBJ2-7, with unresolved D. Trimming removed 7 bases at V and 0 bases at J, with 13 bases between. Per germline, CDR1 MDHEN and CDR2 SYDVKM. The CDR3 is 14 residues long. The CDR3 nucleotides read TGTGCCAGCACCGATTCTAGGAGCTCCTACGAGCAGTACTTC. The encoded protein is CASTDSRSSYEQYF.

The chain couples TRBV5-1 to TRBJ2-6, with 7 positions matching TRBD1. With 1 base clipped from V and 0 bases from J, the junction kept 13 bases outside the gene matches. The CDR3 runs to 20 residues. Germline lookup yields CDR1 SGHRS and CDR2 YFSETQ. CDR3 sequence reads: CASSLSGQVIFSSGANVLTF. The CDR3 DNA reads as TGCGCCAGCAGCTTGTCTGGACAGGTTATATTTTCCTCTGGGGCCAACGTCCTGACTTTC.

This clone occurred once. The chain carries TRBV12-5 and TRBJ2-7; 8 bases agree with TRBD2. Germline CDR1 and CDR2: LGHNT and FRNRAP. J gave up 3 bases and V 2 bases, and 3 bases lay outside the gene matches. The CDR3 has 14 amino acids. The CDR3: CASGLSTSGYEQYF. The CDR3 coding sequence is TGTGCTAGTGGTTTGTCCACTAGCGGCTACGAGCAGTACTTC.

V gene TRBV6-4 combines with J gene TRBJ2-3; 12 bases align to TRBD2. From germline, CDR1 is MRHNA and CDR2 SNTAGT. The V and J ends lost 0 bases and 4 bases, in that order; junction bases with no gene match: 5. The CDR3 spans 17 residues. CDR3 DNA: TGTGCCAGCAGTGACTCAACTAGCGGGGGGCGGGCAGATACGCAGTATTTT. It codes for CASSDSTSGGRADTQYF.

To note about this clone: Its ends do not fully match the called genes, so a read error is possible. This rearrangement joins TRBV6-5 to TRBJ2-7; 9 bases match TRBD1. This CDR3 is built from 13 residues. The V gene's germline CDR1 is MNHEY and CDR2 SVGAGI. In DNA form, the CDR3 reads TGTGCCAGCAGTTCCTCCTCCGGGACAGGGCCCATCTTC. Encoded protein: CASSSSSGTGPIF.

This clone has a handful of counts. The chain uses TRBV10-2 and TRBJ2-1; 8 bases map to TRBD2. This CDR3 has 14 residues. V was clipped by 6 bases and J by 1 base; unmatched bases: 2. Germline assignment: CDR1 WSHSY and CDR2 SAAADI. CDR3 DNA sequence: TGCGCCAGCAGCGGGGGGGGATCCTACAATGAGCAGTTCTTC. It encodes CASSGGGSYNEQFF.

The chain has TRBV5-1 and TRBJ2-7; 9 positions match TRBD1. V shed 2 bases and J 1 base; nucleotides not matched to a gene: 10. There are 17 residues in the CDR3. Germline V gene data show CDR1 as SGHRS and CDR2 as YFSETQ. The CDR3 DNA is TGCGCCAGCAGCTTAAATAAACCGGGACAGGGTTCCTACGAGCAGTACTTC. Amino acids: CASSLNKPGQGSYEQYF. The whole variable domain, filled in from reference TRBV5-1 and TRBJ2-7, reads KAGVTQTPRYLIKTRGQQVTLSCSPISGHRSVSWYQQTPGQGLQFLFEYFSETQRNKGNFPGRFSGRQFSNSRSEMNVSTLELGDSALYLCASSLNKPGQGSYEQYFGPGTRLTVT.

The chain links TRBV6-5 to TRBJ2-7; 7 nucleotides align to TRBD1. The V gene end was trimmed by 6 bases and the J gene end by 2 bases; junction bases not matched to a gene: 10. The germline CDR1 and CDR2 sequences are MNHEY and SVGAGI. This CDR3 is built from 15 residues. The CDR3 here is CASRAAQGFTYEQYF. The CDR3 nucleotides are TGTGCCAGCAGAGCCGCACAGGGGTTTACCTACGAGCAGTACTTC.

This chain connects TRBV12-5 to TRBJ2-1; 14 positions match TRBD2. The trim removed 5 bases at V and 6 bases at J, leaving 9 bases unmatched. The CDR3 is 17 amino acids. CDR1 is LGHNT, CDR2 FRNRAP, per germline. The DNA for the CDR3 is TGTGCTAGTGGTCCCGAGACTAGCGGGAGGGGACTCAATGAGCAGTTCTTC. Its translation is CASGPETSGRGLNEQFF.

V gene TRBV19 combines with J gene TRBJ2-6; D perhaps matches TRBD1 (6 bases). Germline CDR1 and CDR2: LNHDA and SQIVND (reference sequence). V lost 4 bases and J 0 bases, leaving 10 bases between the germline ends. CDR3 length: 16 residues. In DNA form, the CDR3 reads TGTGCCAGTAGTAACGACAGGACCTCTGGGGCCAACGTCCTGACTTTC. Translating gives CASSNDRTSGANVLTF.

The chain links TRBV7-9 to TRBJ2-5; TRBD2 matches at 8 bases. This CDR3 has 18 amino acids. CDR1 and CDR2 from the germline V gene are SEHNR and FQNEAQ (reference sequence). V lost 1 base to trimming and J lost 1 base; unmatched junction nucleotides: 11. In DNA form, the CDR3 reads TGTGCCAGCAGCTTAGATCTTTTAGCGGGGAGCTTCCAAGAGACCCAGTACTTC. Protein product: CASSLDLLAGSFQETQYF.

The chain carries TRBV7-2 and TRBJ2-3, with TRBD1 identical over 8 bases. V lost 5 bases, J lost 4 bases, and 5 bases stayed unmatched. The CDR3 consists of 14 residues. CDR1 and CDR2 from the germline V gene are SGHTA and FQGNSA. This chain's CDR3 is CASSRGQGPDTQYF. The CDR3 coding sequence is TGTGCCAGCAGCCGCGGACAGGGCCCAGATACGCAGTATTTT.

The chain is built from TRBV5-4 and TRBJ2-5; possibly TRBD2 for D (5 bases). This CDR3 spans 13 amino acids. V was clipped by 1 base and J by 4 bases, with 8 bases between them. CDR1 and CDR2 from the germline V gene are SGHNT and YYREEE (reference sequence). The CDR3 nucleotides read TGTGCCAGCAGCTTGTTAGCGTCAGAGACCCAGTACTTC. Protein sequence: CASSLLASETQYF.

The chain links TRBV2 to TRBJ2-7; TRBD1 matches at 9 bases. Germline trimming cut 7 bases from V and 0 bases from J; bases unmatched to any gene: 7. Germline V gene data show CDR1 as SNHLY and CDR2 as FYNNEI. The length of the CDR3 is 15 residues. The CDR3 DNA reads as TGTGCCAGCATCCCGGACAGGGGTAGCTCCTACGAGCAGTACTTC. As protein: CASIPDRGSSYEQYF.

CDR3 sequence reads: CASLATRGQGGAEAFF. CDR3 nucleotides: TGTGCCAGCCTAGCCACTCGGGGACAGGGTGGAGCTGAAGCTTTCTTT. The gene calls are TRBV18 and TRBJ1-1, with TRBD1 matching 9 bases. Trimming cost V 8 bases and J 6 bases; bases outside gene matches: 16. The CDR3 totals 16 residues. Germline V gene data show CDR1 as KGHSH and CDR2 as LQKENI.

The chain has TRBV4-3 and TRBJ2-5; 7 bases fit TRBD2. From germline, CDR1 is LGHNA and CDR2 YSLEER. This CDR3 is built from 17 residues. Germline trimming cut 1 base from V and 4 bases from J; bases unmatched to any gene: 12. The CDR3 bases are TGCGCCAGCAGCCAAGCTAGTAGTGCGGGAGCGTCAGAGACCCAGTACTTC. This gives the protein CASSQASSAGASETQYF.

The V call is TRBV5-1, the J call TRBJ1-2; the match to TRBD1 covers 8 bases. J was trimmed by 8 bases and V by 0 bases; bases with no gene match: 9. Germline lookup yields CDR1 SGHRS and CDR2 YFSETQ. The CDR3 totals 15 residues. The CDR3 region is CASSLAGQGSRGYTF. In DNA, the CDR3 is TGCGCCAGCAGCTTGGCCGGACAGGGTAGTAGAGGCTACACCTTC.

This sequence joins TRBV7-6 and TRBJ2-5; the D gene is possibly TRBD1 (6 bases). The V end was cut by 6 bases, the J end by 5 bases, with 19 bases between. The germline gives CDR1 SGHVS, CDR2 FNYEAQ. CDR3 length equals 15 residues. In DNA, the CDR3 is TGTGCCAGCAGTGCACGGACAGACCCCAGTGAGACCCAGTACTTC. Amino acids: CASSARTDPSETQYF.

The chain joins TRBV15 to TRBJ1-3, with D possibly matching TRBD1 (5 bases). The CDR3 covers 15 residues. Trimming removed 5 bases at V and 0 bases at J, with 11 bases between. From germline, CDR1 is LNHNV and CDR2 YYDKDF (reference sequence). This CDR3 is CATSPGRGSGNTIYF. In DNA form, the CDR3 reads TGTGCCACCAGCCCCGGGAGGGGCTCTGGAAACACCATATATTTT.

J is TRBJ2-3 and V is TRBV5-4; D is possibly TRBD1 (6 bases). In germline, CDR1 is SGHNT, CDR2 YYREEE (reference sequence). Trimming left V 3 bases short and J 5 bases short, with 16 bases between. The CDR3 runs to 15 residues. This CDR3 reads CASSSGSRGGDTQYF. As DNA, the CDR3 is TGTGCCAGCAGCTCGGGTAGTCGAGGGGGAGATACGCAGTATTTT.

This CDR3 is CASSEYGGVGEQYF. The CDR3 region has the DNA TGCGCCAGCAGTGAGTATGGGGGCGTCGGGGAGCAGTACTTC. This sequence joins TRBV10-1 and TRBJ2-7; possible D gene TRBD1, 6 bases. The CDR3 has 14 amino acids. Germline V lookup: CDR1 WNHNN, CDR2 SYGVQD (reference sequence). Trimming pared 1 base from V and 7 bases from J, leaving 14 bases between.

V is TRBV28 and J is TRBJ1-4, with 8 bases identical to TRBD1. CDR3 length equals 15 residues. After removal of 6 bases from V and 7 bases from J, the junction contained 10 bases not matched to a gene. Germline CDR1 is MDHEN and CDR2 is SYDVKM. The CDR3 is CASSRDRGRSEKLFF. CDR3 sequence (DNA): TGTGCCAGCAGCCGCGACAGGGGACGAAGTGAAAAACTGTTTTTT.

J is TRBJ1-5 and V is TRBV7-8, with D maybe TRBD1 (5 bases). CDR1 and CDR2 (germline): SGHVS, FQNEAQ. Trimming left V 5 bases short and J 5 bases short, with 10 bases between. The CDR3 is 13 residues long. This CDR3 reads CASSVSTDQPQHF. The CDR3 DNA reads as TGTGCCAGCAGCGTCTCGACAGATCAGCCCCAGCATTTT.

J is TRBJ2-7 and V is TRBV10-3, with D perhaps matching TRBD2 (6 bases). With 9 bases removed from V and 4 bases from J, the gap between germline ends came to 10 bases. Germline CDR1 reads ENHRY; CDR2 reads SYGVKD. This CDR3 spans 11 amino acids. CDR3 sequence reads: CAMGGEYEQYF. The CDR3 DNA reads as TGTGCCATGGGGGGAGAATACGAGCAGTACTTC.

This clone occurred once. The chain recombines TRBV6-5 with TRBJ2-7; D remains ambiguous. This CDR3 is 14 amino acids long. Germline CDR1 is MNHEY and CDR2 is SVGAGI. V gave up 8 bases and J gave up 0 bases, with 14 bases separating them. The CDR3 loop is CASAQDTVSYEQYF. CDR3 coding DNA: TGTGCCAGCGCCCAAGACACCGTCTCCTACGAGCAGTACTTC.

This chain links TRBV6-5 with TRBJ1-2; D not resolved. The CDR3 contains 15 residues. Deletions cut 0 bases from V and 0 bases from J, with 8 bases between. Germline V gene data show CDR1 as MNHEY and CDR2 as SVGAGI. Here the CDR3 reads CASSYSLTANYGYTF. CDR3 nucleotides: TGTGCCAGCAGTTACTCCCTAACGGCTAACTATGGCTACACCTTC.

In this sample, this clone turned up once. The CDR3 region has the DNA TGTGCCAGCAGTTACCGGGGTTCAGCCTACGAGCAGTACTTC. This translates into CASSYRGSAYEQYF. This chain joins TRBV6-6 and TRBJ2-7, with D maybe TRBD2 (5 bases). The V end was cut by 2 bases, the J end by 2 bases, with 10 bases between. The CDR3 is 14 residues long. In germline, CDR1 is MNHNY, CDR2 SVGAGI (reference sequence).

V is TRBV7-7 and J is TRBJ1-4; 12 nucleotides line up with TRBD1. The ends lost 5 bases at V and 5 bases at J; junction bases unmatched: 3. Germline assignment: CDR1 SSHAT and CDR2 FNYEAQ (reference sequence). The CDR3 consists of 15 residues. In DNA, the CDR3 is TGTGCCAGCAGCAAAGGGACAGGGGGCAATGAAAAACTGTTTTTT. It is translated as CASSKGTGGNEKLFF.